Listed here is a single T cell receptor (beta chain). The sample comes from a study of blood T cell repertoires in COVID-19. Overall study context: The origin of the acute and convalescent COVID-19 samples was the United States, Italy and Spain.

Original methodology: Reference gene primer amplification yielded estimated nucleated cell counts. Assay used: immunoSEQ multiplex PCR; TCRdb lists only in-frame clones, some missing. That table is the source of V, J and clone size, and D and trimming were worked out from the DNA. Counted here are 250,000 to 300,000 clones, approximately 90% occurring once; the ten biggest clones make up 0.95% to 1.3%. Germline V gene data show CDR1 as SGHTA and CDR2 as FQGNSA. The V end was cut by 0 bases, the J end by 7 bases, with 9 bases between. The CDR3 contains 14 residues. This rearrangement joins TRBV7-2 to TRBJ2-2, with D perhaps matching TRBD1 (5 bases). The sample comprised PBMCs or T cells enriched from blood (not recorded which). This receptor was taken from a young woman who had recovered from COVID-19. CDR3 amino acids: CASSLAGLGGELFF. The CDR3 coding sequence is TGTGCCAGCAGCTTAGCGGGGCTCGGCGGGGAGCTGTTTTTT. The whole variable domain, filled in from reference TRBV7-2 and TRBJ2-2, reads GAGVSQSPSNKVTEKGKDVELRCDPISGHTALYWYRQSLGQGLEFLIYFQGNSAPDKSGLPSDRFSAERTGGSVSTLTIQRTQQEDSAVYLCASSLAGLGGELFFGEGSRLTVL.